The entry below gives a single T cell receptor beta chain sequence along with its context. Its antigen remains unknown. The data were obtained in a study of cytomegalovirus exposure and HLA in healthy donors. Overall study findings and caveats: The majority of TCR sequences were rare, yet some public TCRs appeared in many donors. Follow-up analysis later connected one missense variant in DCLRE1C with trimming of TCR beta V- and J-genes. Indistinguishable V segments such as TRBV6-2 and TRBV6-3 were excluded.

Donors likely had unrecorded immune exposures despite being nominally healthy when sampled. Primers for the PCR totalled 60 Vbeta and 13 Jbeta. TCRdb keeps only in-frame clones here, not all; method: immunoSEQ multiplex PCR. The sample includes more than 95,000 clones, more than 60% of them seen just once. Germline CDR1 is MDHEN and CDR2 is SYDVKM. This CDR3 comprises 15 residues. The ends were cut back, 4 bases at V and 0 bases at J, with 13 bases in the middle. The chain couples TRBV28 to TRBJ2-7, with D possibly being TRBD2 (5 bases). The receptor was derived from a man aged 25 to 45 in good health and CMV-seronegative. Sequencing input: PBMCs. The CDR3 here is CASSSDWASSYEQYF. The DNA of the CDR3 is TGTGCCAGCAGTTCGGACTGGGCTAGCTCCTACGAGCAGTACTTC.